This T cell receptor beta chain was recovered during a study of shared clonotypes between healthy human individuals. Study in general: The cohort had two women and three men, ages 18 to 49. Notes on the study in general: Only blood samples were collected, and tissue repertoires likely differ.

In this sample, this clone turned up once. What it binds is unknown. Clones were sequenced by immunoSEQ multiplex PCR, and TCRdb holds only the in-frame ones, with some missing. The repertoire holds about 480,000 clones, with 75% to 85% as singletons. It was around 91 million PBMCs that unsorted samples used for genomic DNA. CDR3 length equals 15 residues. V shed 5 bases and J shed 0 bases, with 8 bases lying between them. The germline V gene has CDR1 SEHNR and CDR2 FQNEAQ (reference sequence). The sequence derives from a middle-aged woman in good health. Some clones in this sample may be carry-over from other donors' samples. Source material: PBMCs. The rearrangement links TRBV7-9 to TRBJ2-6; D not resolved. The CDR3 is CASSTIRSGANVLTF. CDR3 DNA sequence: TGTGCCAGCAGCACAATCCGCTCTGGGGCCAACGTCCTGACTTTC.